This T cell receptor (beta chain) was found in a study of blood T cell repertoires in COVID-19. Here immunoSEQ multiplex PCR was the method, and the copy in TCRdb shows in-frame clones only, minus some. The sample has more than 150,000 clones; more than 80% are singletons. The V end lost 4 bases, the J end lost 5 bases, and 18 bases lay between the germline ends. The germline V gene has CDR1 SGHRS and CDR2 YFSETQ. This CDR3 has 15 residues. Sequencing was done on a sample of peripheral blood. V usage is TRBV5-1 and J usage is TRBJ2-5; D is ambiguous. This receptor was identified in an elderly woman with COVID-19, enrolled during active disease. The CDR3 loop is CASSPWPGLVETQYF. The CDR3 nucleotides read TGCGCCAGCAGCCCGTGGCCGGGTCTAGTCGAGACCCAGTACTTC.